This T cell receptor (beta chain) was captured in a study of T cell responses to AZD1222 COVID-19 vaccine. At the level of the study: Analyses pooled second doses at about 4 or about 12 weeks. General study points: At baseline, just six or seven AZD1222 recipients tested seropositive.

Concerning this clone: The antigen remains undetermined.

Here immunoSEQ multiplex PCR was the method, and the copy in TCRdb shows in-frame clones only, minus some. Of 130,000 or so clones listed, about 90% were seen once; the top ten hold roughly 5%. The sample consisted of peripheral blood, taken on day 0 of AZD1222 vaccination. The TCR comes from an adult in good health.

The CDR3, as DNA: TGTGCCAGCTCCCCCCGAGCGGGAGTTTGGCGCAATGAGCAGTTCTTC. Translation: CASSPRAGVWRNEQFF. This chain uses TRBV18 with TRBJ2-1; 8 bases map to TRBD2. CDR1 and CDR2 from the germline V gene are KGHSH and LQKENI. Trimming at V came to 6 bases and at J to 6 bases, leaving 13 bases not matched to a gene. The CDR3 extends over 16 amino acids.